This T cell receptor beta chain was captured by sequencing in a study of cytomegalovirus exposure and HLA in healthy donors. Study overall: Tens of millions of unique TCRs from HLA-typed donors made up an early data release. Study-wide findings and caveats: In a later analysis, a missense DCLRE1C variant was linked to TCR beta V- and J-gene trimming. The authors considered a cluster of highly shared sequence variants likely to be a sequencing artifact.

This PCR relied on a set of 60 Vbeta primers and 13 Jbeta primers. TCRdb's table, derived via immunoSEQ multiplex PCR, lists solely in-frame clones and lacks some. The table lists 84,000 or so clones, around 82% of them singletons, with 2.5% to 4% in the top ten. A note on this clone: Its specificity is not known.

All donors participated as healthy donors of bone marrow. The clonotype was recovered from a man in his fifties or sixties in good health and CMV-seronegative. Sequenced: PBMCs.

The CDR3 bases are TGTGCCACCAGCAGAGATCCGCTATCCCCCCACACCTTC. Residues: CATSRDPLSPHTF. The chain uses TRBV15 and TRBJ1-2; D not resolved. V lost 0 bases and J 12 bases, leaving 14 bases between the germline ends. The CDR3 spans 13 residues. Germline CDR1 reads LNHNV; CDR2 reads YYDKDF (reference sequence). Full variable domain (missing parts from reference TRBV15 and TRBJ1-2): DAMVIQNPRYQVTQFGKPVTLSCSQTLNHNVMYWYQQKSSQAPKLLFHYYDKDFNNEADTPDNFQSRRPNTSFCFLDIRSPGLGDTAMYLCATSRDPLSPHTFGSGTRLTVV.